The subject of this entry is one T cell receptor beta chain. These data are taken from a study of cytomegalovirus exposure and HLA in healthy donors. Per the germline V gene, CDR1 is SNHLY and CDR2 is FYNNEI. Trimming shortened V by 3 bases and J by 0 bases, and 14 bases separated the two germline ends. The CDR3 loop spans 17 amino acids. PCR was performed using 60 Vbeta and 13 Jbeta primers. Assay used: immunoSEQ multiplex PCR; TCRdb lists only in-frame clones, some missing. The sample contains about 190,000 clones, approximately 80% of which appear only once. The sequence was obtained from a young woman in good health and CMV-seropositive. Sequencing was performed on PBMCs. The chain carries TRBV2 and TRBJ2-2, with TRBD1 as a possible D gene (6 bases). This CDR3 is CASSEDSSTSNTGELFF. The CDR3 DNA reads as TGTGCCAGCAGTGAGGACAGCTCGACTTCGAACACCGGGGAGCTGTTTTTT. Filled out from reference TRBV2 and TRBJ2-2, the complete variable domain reads EPEVTQTPSHQVTQMGQEVILRCVPISNHLYFYWYRQILGQKVEFLVSFYNNEISEKSEIFDDQFSVERPDGSNFTLKIRSTKLEDSAMYFCASSEDSSTSNTGELFFGEGSRLTVL.